The rows below give T cell receptor beta chains drawn from one sample of a study of CD8 T cells in Susac syndrome. TCRdb passed the immunoSEQ multiplex PCR reads through MiXCR, listing each CDR3 protein once. Here the sample spans about 180,000 distinct CDR3 sequences, approximately 95% being singletons. Source material: CD4+ T cells from PBMCs. The source is a human donor with multiple sclerosis. CDR3s include the opening cysteine and the closing phenylalanine or tryptophan. A D gene is named only where the DNA matches it firmly. Size tells how often a clone was seen (once, few, many) or the class of an expanded clone, and some rows leave it out.

cdr3_nt	cdr3_aa	v_call	j_call	clone_size	d_call
TGTGCCAGCAGACCCACCAACTTAGCGGGGATCCTAGCCAAAAACATTCAGTACTTC	CASRPTNLAGILAKNIQYF	TRBV28	TRBJ2-4	.	TRBD2
TGTGCCAGCAGTCCTCTTGACACTGAAGCTTTCTTT	CASSPLDTEAFF	TRBV28	TRBJ1-1	.	.
TGTGCCAGCAGTTTAGCGGATCTAGCCAAAAACATTCAGTACTTC	CASSLADLAKNIQYF	TRBV28	TRBJ2-4	.	.
TGCGCCAGCAGCTTGGCCCCCGGGGGCACTGAAGCTTTCTTT	CASSLAPGGTEAFF	TRBV5-1	TRBJ1-1	once	.
TGTGCCAGCAAGAGTGCCCAGCCGACCTACAATGAGCAGTTCTTC	CASKSAQPTYNEQFF	TRBV2	TRBJ2-1	.	.
TGCAGTGCCCCCAAAGACGTCGTTGAGACCCAGTACTTC	CSAPKDVVETQYF	TRBV20-1	TRBJ2-5	.	.
TGTGCCAGCAGGACGCGGGCTGAAGCTTTCTTT	CASRTRAEAFF	TRBV12-3/TRBV12-4	TRBJ1-1	.	.
TGTGCCAGCAGTTTTGGGGGTACTAGCACAGATACGCAGTATTTT	CASSFGGTSTDTQYF	TRBV12-3/TRBV12-4	TRBJ2-3	few	.
TGCAGTGCTCATGGGGGAGCTAATGAAAAACTGTTTTTT	CSAHGGANEKLFF	TRBV20-1	TRBJ1-4	.	.
TGTGCCAGCAGTCTCAGGGTGGGCTACGAGCAGTACTTC	CASSLRVGYEQYF	TRBV28	TRBJ2-7	.	.
TGTGCCAGCAGCCCTCGGGTGGTTACAACCTACGAGCAGTACTTC	CASSPRVVTTYEQYF	TRBV2	TRBJ2-7	.	.
TGTGCCAGCAGCGTATTGGGTTTCGCGGACACCATATATTTT	CASSVLGFADTIYF	TRBV9	TRBJ1-3	.	.
TGCAGTGCTAATAAACCTGGGACAGGGGGTGGGTTGGGCAATCAGCCCCAGCATTTT	CSANKPGTGGGLGNQPQHF	TRBV20-1	TRBJ1-5	.	TRBD1
TGCAGTGCTAGAGAAGGGCCTGGTCAGCCCCAGCATTTT	CSAREGPGQPQHF	TRBV20-1	TRBJ1-5	.	.
TGTGCCAGCAGTGAGGGGCGGACAGGGCGACAGCCCCAGCATTTT	CASSEGRTGRQPQHF	TRBV6-2/TRBV6-3	TRBJ1-5	once	TRBD1
TGCGCCAGCAGCGAGAGGGGGCAACCTAATGAGCAGTTCTTC	CASSERGQPNEQFF	TRBV5-1	TRBJ2-1	once	TRBD1
TGTGCCAGCAGCCAAGATCGGACATCGGCCGTCCTGACTTTC	CASSQDRTSAVLTF	TRBV3-1	TRBJ2-6	.	.
TGCAGCGCCTCCGGGACAGGCCCGGAGACCCAGTACTTC	CSASGTGPETQYF	TRBV29-1	TRBJ2-5	.	TRBD1
TGTGCCAGCAGCTTTAGCGGGAGTAGCACAGATACGCAGTATTTT	CASSFSGSSTDTQYF	TRBV7-9	TRBJ2-3	.	TRBD2
TGCGCCAGCAGCGGACTAGCGGGGGGCCGGGATGAGCAGTTCTTC	CASSGLAGGRDEQFF	TRBV5-1	TRBJ2-1	.	TRBD2
TGCAGCGCCTCCGCGGGGTGGGGAATGAACACTGAAGCTTTCTTT	CSASAGWGMNTEAFF	TRBV29-1	TRBJ1-1	once	.
TGCGCCAGCAGCTTGACGGGACAGGAGATCTACGAGCAGTACTTC	CASSLTGQEIYEQYF	TRBV5-1	TRBJ2-7	.	TRBD1
TGTGCCAGCAGCCCGACGGGGAACACTGAAGCTTTCTTT	CASSPTGNTEAFF	TRBV18	TRBJ1-1	.	.
TGCAGTGCGGGGGCGGGGGGGCGTGTTGGCGAGCAGTACTTC	CSAGAGGRVGEQYF	TRBV20-1	TRBJ2-7	once	TRBD2
TGTGCCAGCAGCGTCGGAACAGGGAACTATAATTCACCCCTCCACTTT	CASSVGTGNYNSPLHF	TRBV9	TRBJ1-6	.	.
TGTGCCAGCAGCTCTGAACATGGCGGCCGTGAGCAGTTCTTC	CASSSEHGGREQFF	TRBV7-2	TRBJ2-1	.	.
TGTGCCTGGAGTGAGGACTTCCTCCATGGACCCAACTTC	CAWSEDFLHGPNF	TRBV30	TRBJ2-4	.	.
TGCAGTGCTGCCCGGACAGGGGGTTTCGATACGCAGTATTTT	CSAARTGGFDTQYF	TRBV20-1	TRBJ2-3	.	TRBD1
TGTGCCAGCAGCCAAGATCAGGCTGCTGGCTACACCTTC	CASSQDQAAGYTF	TRBV4-2	TRBJ1-2	.	.
TGTGCCAGCAGTTACCGGACAGGGGAAAATGGCTACACCTTC	CASSYRTGENGYTF	TRBV6-5	TRBJ1-2	.	TRBD1
TGCGCCAGCAGCCAAACAGGGGGCCGCGGGACCACTGAAGCTTTCTTT	CASSQTGGRGTTEAFF	TRBV4-3	TRBJ1-1	.	TRBD1
TGCAGTGCTAGAGATCGGGTGGGAGATACGCAGTATTTT	CSARDRVGDTQYF	TRBV20-1	TRBJ2-3	.	.
TGTGCCAGCAGCTCTTTCGGTCAGGGGAATCAGCCCCAGCATTTT	CASSSFGQGNQPQHF	TRBV28	TRBJ1-5	.	.
TGTGCCAGCAGTTACGTGGCGGGGAAGAGCTCCTACAATGAGCAGTTCTTC	CASSYVAGKSSYNEQFF	TRBV6-2/TRBV6-3	TRBJ2-1	.	.
TGTGCCAGCAGAGCCGGACAGGGCGCCAAAAACATTCAGTACTTC	CASRAGQGAKNIQYF	TRBV2	TRBJ2-4	.	TRBD1
TGTGCCAGCAGCTTAGTAGGTGTGGAGTCACCCCTCCACTTT	CASSLVGVESPLHF	TRBV5-4	TRBJ1-6	.	.
TGTGCCAGCAGCTTAGGAGGGGGGGCGGGTTGGAGCACAGATACGCAGTATTTT	CASSLGGGAGWSTDTQYF	TRBV5-4	TRBJ2-3	once	.
TGTGCCATCAGTGAGTCGGGTTCGGCTCAGCCCCAGCATTTT	CAISESGSAQPQHF	TRBV10-3	TRBJ1-5	.	.
TGTGCCAGCAGCCAGTTTAAGTGGGACATTCAGTACTTC	CASSQFKWDIQYF	TRBV4-2	TRBJ2-4	.	.
TGCAGCGTTACAATGAAGGGGACAGCGAACACCGGGGAGCTGTTTTTT	CSVTMKGTANTGELFF	TRBV29-1	TRBJ2-2	.	TRBD1
TGTGCCAGCAGTTTTCGTATGGCCAGGGAGCAGTACTTC	CASSFRMAREQYF	TRBV12-3/TRBV12-4	TRBJ2-7	.	.
TGTGCCACCAGCAGCCGGGGACAGCTCGACTCTGGGGCCAACGTCCTGACTTTC	CATSSRGQLDSGANVLTF	TRBV15	TRBJ2-6	once	TRBD1
TGTGCCAGCTCAGCGGGGACAGGGGGCTTCTACGAGCAGTACTTC	CASSAGTGGFYEQYF	TRBV18	TRBJ2-7	.	TRBD1
TGTGCCAGCAGCCAAGTGTCAGGGGAAGATACGCAGTATTTT	CASSQVSGEDTQYF	TRBV3-1	TRBJ2-3	few	.
TGTGCCACCAGTGGGACTAGCGGGGGAGTGGAGACCCAGTACTTC	CATSGTSGGVETQYF	TRBV10-3	TRBJ2-5	once	TRBD2